This note documents a single TCR beta chain sequence. Germline CDR1 reads MNHEY; CDR2 reads SVGAGI. The V gene lost 4 bases and the J gene lost 4 bases, with 10 bases spanning the gap. The CDR3 length is 13 residues. Authors' processing steps: Amplification with reference gene primers provided the estimates of nucleated cell counts. Generated by immunoSEQ multiplex PCR, the TCRdb table keeps only in-frame clones and is missing some. That table supplies the V and J calls and clone size; D and trimming were determined from the DNA. Of around 150,000 clones in the sample, approximately 86% are singletons; the top ten hold about 3.5%. This sample was included in a study of blood T cell repertoires in COVID-19. Looking at the study overall: Italy, Spain and the United States were the sources of the convalescent and acute COVID-19 samples. Nucleic acid was either cDNA or gDNA, and it came from T cells, B-cell-depleted T cells, or PBMCs.

This sequence joins TRBV6-5 and TRBJ1-1; TRBD1 is a possible D gene (5 bases). The sequence derives from a man in his 70s with acute or convalescent COVID-19. The sequenced sample was peripheral blood. As DNA, the CDR3 is TGTGCCAGCAGTTTTCAGGGAGGCACTGAAGCTTTCTTT. It yields the protein CASSFQGGTEAFF.